This TCR beta chain was captured in a study of long-term antiretroviral therapy in people with HIV. This clone was observed once. Its antigen is unidentified. Study results and caveats: Sampling of blood ran from about 2004 to 2018, and older ART regimens were possibly in use.

This CDR3 comprises 16 residues. Germline-derived CDR1 and CDR2 are MGHRA and YSYEKL. V shed 0 bases and J 6 bases; nucleotides not matched to a gene: 8. Post-ART PBMC samples numbered at least two per donor, and pre-ART ones at least one. Samples were assayed with immunoSEQ v3.0 at survey level. The repertoire was sequenced with immunoSEQ multiplex PCR; TCRdb's copy has only in-frame clones and lacks some. The profile shows nearly 11,000 clones, around 80% of them singletons. The TCR sequence derives from a man aged 50 to 60 with HIV. V and J are TRBV4-1 and TRBJ1-2; 9 bases are shared with TRBD1. The source was unsorted PBMCs, collected about 7 years after starting antiretroviral therapy. The CDR3 DNA reads as TGCGCCAGCAGCCAAGACACCGGGACAGGGTATAATGGCTACACCTTC. Its translation is CASSQDTGTGYNGYTF.